The clone carrying this T cell receptor (beta chain) was observed a single time. Antigen unknown. The sample originates from a study of T cell responses to AZD1222 COVID-19 vaccine. Clones were read by immunoSEQ multiplex PCR, and TCRdb kept only the in-frame ones, dropping some. The sample consists of 150,000 to 180,000 clones, around 85% of them appearing once. Findings of the study overall: Baseline seropositivity occurred in only six AZD1222 recipients. Donor demographics were predominantly white British with a female majority; clonal diversity may be underestimated. Spike was spanned by vaccine-associated CD4 TCRs, which were dominant at 160-218 and 743-854. Two doses of AZD1222 preceded a rise in Spike-specific TCR breadth and depth.

This CDR3 is built from 14 residues. V shed 3 bases and J 8 bases; nucleotides not matched to a gene: 2. Germline V lookup: CDR1 LNHDA, CDR2 SQIVND (reference sequence). J is TRBJ1-6 and V is TRBV19; 9 bases match TRBD1. Sequenced material: peripheral blood, taken on day 0 of MenACWY control vaccination. This clonotype originated in an adult in good health. The CDR3: CASSIGDRDSPLHF. The CDR3 DNA reads as TGTGCCAGTAGTATCGGGGACAGGGATTCACCCCTCCACTTT.